These T cell receptor beta chains were read from a single sample in a study of CD8 T cells in Susac syndrome. MiXCR, run by TCRdb on the immunoSEQ multiplex PCR reads, gives a single entry per CDR3 protein. There are some 450,000 distinct CDR3 sequences in the sample; approximately 85% occur only once, and about 0.1% lies in the top ten. Sequencing was performed on CD8+ T cells from PBMCs. The receptor set was obtained from a human donor with multiple sclerosis. Both conserved end residues are trimmed from each CDR3.

V gene,J gene,CDR3 protein
TRBV27,TRBJ2-5,ASSSTGTQY
TRBV11-2,TRBJ2-7,ASSLGTGGFKDYEQY
TRBV6-5,TRBJ2-7,ASSYLLPPGQGYEQY
TRBV27,TRBJ2-3,ASTSGTALTDTQY
TRBV7-9,TRBJ2-7,ASSGKRFSYEQY
TRBV6-1,TRBJ1-2,ASSEIRGGGYGYT
TRBV20-1,TRBJ2-1,SAFSSHSGNEQF
TRBV29-1,TRBJ2-7,SVMGTLPYEQY
TRBV6-2/TRBV6-3,TRBJ2-7,ASSSARESVTPYEQY
TRBV20-1,TRBJ2-7,SARGLAGPSAYEQY
TRBV7-2,TRBJ1-5,ASAQGSLYSNQPQH
TRBV7-9,TRBJ1-2,ASSLRLALGYT
TRBV29-1,TRBJ2-7,SVGDPGWEQY
TRBV30,TRBJ2-7,AWGGGSSYEQY
TRBV30,TRBJ2-7,AWRGVTGSYEQY
TRBV7-6,TRBJ2-3,ASSLGRMSDTQY
TRBV4-1,TRBJ2-1,ASSQVPAGALYNEQF
TRBV5-1,TRBJ1-2,ASSPGTSPDRYGYT
TRBV14,TRBJ1-1,ASSQVGQGGTEAF
TRBV7-9,TRBJ2-7,ASSLDGSYEQY
TRBV27,TRBJ2-2,ASSSRGQVPSKNTGELF
TRBV10-2,TRBJ2-2,ASSEATGNTGELF
TRBV6-1,TRBJ1-3,ASSANTLFSGNTIY
TRBV10-3,TRBJ2-3,AISESVADTDTQY
TRBV4-2,TRBJ1-5,ASSRVLRGDQPQH
TRBV5-6,TRBJ2-7,ASSPWPITYEQY
TRBV10-3,TRBJ1-1,AISEVNTEAF
TRBV4-1,TRBJ2-2,ASSQGLGGGELF
TRBV7-9,TRBJ2-7,ASVNTGTGYEQY
TRBV5-1,TRBJ1-1,ASSLDETGGTEAF
TRBV6-5,TRBJ2-1,ASSFEAGGSGNEQF
TRBV7-2,TRBJ2-1,ASSQGLGGNEQF
TRBV19,TRBJ1-4,ASSPGGGVGEKLF
TRBV6-2/TRBV6-3,TRBJ2-1,ASSYGGGAYEQF
TRBV5-1,TRBJ1-5,ASSFDLNQPQH
TRBV13,TRBJ2-1,ASSPIMEGNEQF
TRBV12-3/TRBV12-4,TRBJ1-6,ASSSVGSSYNSPLH
TRBV6-1,TRBJ1-1,AARDSGTEAF
TRBV30,TRBJ2-1,AWSTTTSFSYNEQF
TRBV6-1,TRBJ1-3,ASSPRGLGNTIY
TRBV29-1,TRBJ1-5,SVEGTSSGKPQH
TRBV29-1,TRBJ1-2,SGEVGQGYT
TRBV6-1,TRBJ2-5,ASSTNRDPQETQY
TRBV27,TRBJ1-1,ASSLSWAGGTEAF
TRBV30,TRBJ2-3,AWDAPGYLGDTQY
TRBV2,TRBJ1-6,ASMGQDDSYNSPLH
TRBV7-8,TRBJ2-4,ASSLGLGSINIQY
TRBV7-9,TRBJ2-3,ASSLTWASTDTQY
TRBV20-1,TRBJ1-1,SARVPGAATEAF
TRBV14,TRBJ1-2,ASSQIAGNYGYT
TRBV25-1,TRBJ2-1,ASSDGQGGDEQF
TRBV20-1,TRBJ2-7,SARDKKERETYPYEQY
TRBV30,TRBJ2-7,AWSSGTGNYEQY
TRBV11-2,TRBJ2-7,ASQDLAREQY
TRBV6-5,TRBJ1-1,ASSYSKVGGTEAF
TRBV27,TRBJ1-4,ASSPGTSEKLF
TRBV13,TRBJ2-5,ASSLAQRLLETQY
TRBV27,TRBJ2-1,ASSLFIPGLAEGSYNEQF